Below, one T cell receptor (beta chain) is given with its context. Data came from immunoSEQ multiplex PCR; TCRdb stores just in-frame clones and leaves some out. The table lists fewer than 110,000 clones, around 88% of them singletons. J lost 4 bases, V lost 3 bases, and 7 bases had no gene match. The CDR3 is 15 residues long. Looked up from germline, CDR1 is SGDLS and CDR2 is YYNGEE. The sample comes from a study of control samples from healthy donors and cancer patients. This sequence joins TRBV9 and TRBJ2-1, with 7 bases identical to TRBD1. The sequence derives from a man aged 25 to 45 in good health. The sample comprised blood. CDR3 sequence (DNA): TGTGCCAGCAGCGACTCCGGGACAGCGTACAATGAGCAGTTCTTC. Translation: CASSDSGTAYNEQFF.